The source of this TCR beta chain is a study of blood T cell repertoires in COVID-19. Overall study: Two negative PCRs, clearance, or symptom resolution characterized the recovered Cohort 3 donors. Sources were T cells, B-cell-depleted T cells, or PBMCs; the material itself was cDNA or gDNA. The United States, Italy and Spain were the sources of the acute and convalescent COVID-19 samples.

The authors' processing: The assay estimated nucleated cells by amplifying reference gene primers. Method: immunoSEQ multiplex PCR; TCRdb's copy keeps in-frame clones and lacks some. V, J and clone size are those of that table, while D and trimming were read from the DNA. This table holds about 170,000 clones, 65% to 80% found once. The trim removed 2 bases at V and 3 bases at J, leaving 13 bases unmatched. The CDR3 runs 19 residues. Per germline, CDR1 KGHSH and CDR2 LQKENI. The origin of this receptor is a woman aged 70-85 years in a cohort exposed to, infected with or recovered from COVID-19 (not recorded which). Sequencing used PBMCs or T cells enriched from blood (not recorded which). V is TRBV18 and J is TRBJ2-1; TRBD2 aligns across 10 bases. The CDR3 DNA is TGTGCCAGCTCACCATCAGTGACTAGCGGGCCCCACCTCTACAATGAGCAGTTCTTC. The encoded protein is CASSPSVTSGPHLYNEQFF. The full variable domain, completed using reference TRBV18 and TRBJ2-1, is NAGVMQNPRHLVRRRGQEARLRCSPMKGHSHVYWYRQLPEEGLKFMVYLQKENIIDESGMPKERFSAEFPKEGPSILRIQQVVRGDSAAYFCASSPSVTSGPHLYNEQFFGPGTRLTVL.